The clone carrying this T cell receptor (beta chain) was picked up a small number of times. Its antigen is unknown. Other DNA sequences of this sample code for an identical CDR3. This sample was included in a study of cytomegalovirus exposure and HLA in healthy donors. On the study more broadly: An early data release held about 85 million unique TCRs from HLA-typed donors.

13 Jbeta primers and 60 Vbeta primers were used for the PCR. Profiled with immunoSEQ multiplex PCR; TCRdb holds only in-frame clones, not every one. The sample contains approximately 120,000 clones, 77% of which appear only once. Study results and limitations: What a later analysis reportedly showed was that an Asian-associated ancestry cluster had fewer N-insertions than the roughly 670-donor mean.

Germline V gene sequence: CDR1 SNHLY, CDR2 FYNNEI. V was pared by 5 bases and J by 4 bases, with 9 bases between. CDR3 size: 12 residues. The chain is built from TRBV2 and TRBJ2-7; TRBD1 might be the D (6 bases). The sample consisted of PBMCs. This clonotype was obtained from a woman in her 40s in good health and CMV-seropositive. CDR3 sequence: CASSLQGYEQYF. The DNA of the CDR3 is TGTGCCAGCAGTCTACAGGGTTACGAGCAGTACTTC.